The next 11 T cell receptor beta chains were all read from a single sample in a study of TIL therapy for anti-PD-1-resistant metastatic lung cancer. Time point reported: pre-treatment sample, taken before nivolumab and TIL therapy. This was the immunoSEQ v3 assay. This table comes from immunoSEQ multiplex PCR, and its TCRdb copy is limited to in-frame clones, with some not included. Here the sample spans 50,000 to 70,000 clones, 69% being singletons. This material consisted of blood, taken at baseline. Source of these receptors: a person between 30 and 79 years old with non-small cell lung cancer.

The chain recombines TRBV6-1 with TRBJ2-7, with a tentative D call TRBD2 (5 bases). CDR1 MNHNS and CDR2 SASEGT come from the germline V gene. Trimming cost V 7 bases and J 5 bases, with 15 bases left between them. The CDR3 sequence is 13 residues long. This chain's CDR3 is CASNLGEMDEQYF. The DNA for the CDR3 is TGTGCCAGCAATCTCGGGGAAATGGACGAGCAGTACTTC.

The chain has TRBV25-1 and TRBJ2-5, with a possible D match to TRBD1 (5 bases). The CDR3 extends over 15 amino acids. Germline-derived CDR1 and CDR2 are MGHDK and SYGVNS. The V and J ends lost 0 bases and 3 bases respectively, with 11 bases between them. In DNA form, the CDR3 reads TGTGCCAGCAGTGAATATAGGGGCAGTAAAGAGACCCAGTACTTC. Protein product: CASSEYRGSKETQYF.

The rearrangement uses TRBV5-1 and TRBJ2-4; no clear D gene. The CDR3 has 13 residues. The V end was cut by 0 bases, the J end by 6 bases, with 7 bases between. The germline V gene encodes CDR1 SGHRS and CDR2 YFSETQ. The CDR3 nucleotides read TGCGCCAGCAGCTTGGGAGCGTTAAACATTCAGTACTTC. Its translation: CASSLGALNIQYF.

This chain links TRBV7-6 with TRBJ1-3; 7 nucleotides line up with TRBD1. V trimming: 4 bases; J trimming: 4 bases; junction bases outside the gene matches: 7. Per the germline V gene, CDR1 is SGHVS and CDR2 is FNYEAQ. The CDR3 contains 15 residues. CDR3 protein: CASSYDQGVGNTIYF. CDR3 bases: TGTGCCAGCAGCTACGACCAGGGGGTCGGAAACACCATATATTTT.

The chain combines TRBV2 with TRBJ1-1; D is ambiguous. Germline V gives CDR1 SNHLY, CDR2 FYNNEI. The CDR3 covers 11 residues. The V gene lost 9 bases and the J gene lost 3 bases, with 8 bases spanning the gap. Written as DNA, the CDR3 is TGTGCCAGTTCGATAGACACTGAAGCTTTCTTT. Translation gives CASSIDTEAFF.

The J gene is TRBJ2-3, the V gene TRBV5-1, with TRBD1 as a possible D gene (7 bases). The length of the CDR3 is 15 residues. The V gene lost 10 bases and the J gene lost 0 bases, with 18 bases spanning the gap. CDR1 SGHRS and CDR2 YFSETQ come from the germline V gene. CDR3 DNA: TGCGCCGGCTCCATTCAGGGGGGCAGCACAGATACGCAGTATTTT. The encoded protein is CAGSIQGGSTDTQYF.

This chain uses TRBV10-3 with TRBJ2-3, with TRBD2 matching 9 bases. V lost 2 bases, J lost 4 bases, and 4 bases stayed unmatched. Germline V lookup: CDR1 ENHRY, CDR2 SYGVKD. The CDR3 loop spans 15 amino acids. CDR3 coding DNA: TGTGCCATCAGTGAGCCGGGACTAGCAGCAGATACGCAGTATTTT. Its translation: CAISEPGLAADTQYF.

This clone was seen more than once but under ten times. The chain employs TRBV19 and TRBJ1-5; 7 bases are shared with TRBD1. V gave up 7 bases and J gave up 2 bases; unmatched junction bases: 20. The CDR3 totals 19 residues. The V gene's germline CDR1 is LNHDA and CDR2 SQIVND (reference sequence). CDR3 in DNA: TGTGCCAGTAATTACAGGGGCAGGGACAGACCTTTGGGCAATCAGCCCCAGCATTTT. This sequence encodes CASNYRGRDRPLGNQPQHF.

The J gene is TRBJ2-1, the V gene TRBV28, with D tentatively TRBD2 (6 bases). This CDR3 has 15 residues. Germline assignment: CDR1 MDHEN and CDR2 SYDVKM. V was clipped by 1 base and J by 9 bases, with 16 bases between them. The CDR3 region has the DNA TGTGCCAGCAGTTTATCGGGACTCGCACCGGCTGAGCAGTTCTTC. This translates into CASSLSGLAPAEQFF.

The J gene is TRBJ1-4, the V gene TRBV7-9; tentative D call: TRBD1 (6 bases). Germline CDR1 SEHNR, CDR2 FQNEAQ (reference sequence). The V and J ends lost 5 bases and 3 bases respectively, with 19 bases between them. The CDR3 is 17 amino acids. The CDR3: CASSPGQLPGSNEKLFF. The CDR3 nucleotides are TGTGCCAGCAGCCCTGGACAGCTCCCGGGATCTAATGAAAAACTGTTTTTT.

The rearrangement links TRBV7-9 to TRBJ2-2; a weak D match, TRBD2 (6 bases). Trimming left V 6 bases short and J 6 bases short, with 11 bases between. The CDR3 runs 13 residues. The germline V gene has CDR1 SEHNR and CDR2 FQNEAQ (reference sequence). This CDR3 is CASSRGEAGELFF. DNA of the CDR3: TGTGCCAGCAGTCGCGGGGAGGCCGGGGAGCTGTTTTTT.